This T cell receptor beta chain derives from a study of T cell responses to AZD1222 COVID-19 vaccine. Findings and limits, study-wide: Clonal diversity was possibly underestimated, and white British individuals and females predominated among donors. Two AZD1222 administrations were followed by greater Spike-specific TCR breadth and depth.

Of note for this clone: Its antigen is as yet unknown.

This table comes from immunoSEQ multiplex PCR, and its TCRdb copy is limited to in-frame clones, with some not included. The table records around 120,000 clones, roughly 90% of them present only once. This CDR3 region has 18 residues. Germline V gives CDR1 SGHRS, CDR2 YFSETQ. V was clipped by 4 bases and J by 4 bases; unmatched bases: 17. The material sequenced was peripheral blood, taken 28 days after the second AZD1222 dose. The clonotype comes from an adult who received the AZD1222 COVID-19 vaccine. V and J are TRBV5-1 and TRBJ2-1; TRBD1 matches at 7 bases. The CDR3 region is CASSRYSPGQTGYNEQFF. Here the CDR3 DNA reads TGCGCCAGCAGCCGGTATAGTCCGGGACAGACAGGATACAATGAGCAGTTCTTC.